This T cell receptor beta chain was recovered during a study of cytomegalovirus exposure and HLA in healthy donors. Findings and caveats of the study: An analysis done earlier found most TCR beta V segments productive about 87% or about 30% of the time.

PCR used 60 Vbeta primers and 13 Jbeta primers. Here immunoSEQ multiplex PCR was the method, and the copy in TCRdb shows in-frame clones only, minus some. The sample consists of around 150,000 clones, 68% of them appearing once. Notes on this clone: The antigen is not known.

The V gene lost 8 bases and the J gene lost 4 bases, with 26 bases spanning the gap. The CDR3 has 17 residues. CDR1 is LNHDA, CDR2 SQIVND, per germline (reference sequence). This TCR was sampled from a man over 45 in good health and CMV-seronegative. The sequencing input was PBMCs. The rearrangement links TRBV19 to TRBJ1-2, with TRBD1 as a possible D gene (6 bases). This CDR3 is CASFVSDITGHFYGYTF. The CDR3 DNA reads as TGTGCCAGTTTTGTATCTGACATCACGGGACATTTCTATGGCTACACCTTC. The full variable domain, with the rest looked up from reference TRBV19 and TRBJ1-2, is DGGITQSPKYLFRKEGQNVTLSCEQNLNHDAMYWYRQDPGQGLRLIYYSQIVNDFQKGDIAEGYSVSREKKESFPLTVTSAQKNPTAFYLCASFVSDITGHFYGYTFGSGTRLTVV.